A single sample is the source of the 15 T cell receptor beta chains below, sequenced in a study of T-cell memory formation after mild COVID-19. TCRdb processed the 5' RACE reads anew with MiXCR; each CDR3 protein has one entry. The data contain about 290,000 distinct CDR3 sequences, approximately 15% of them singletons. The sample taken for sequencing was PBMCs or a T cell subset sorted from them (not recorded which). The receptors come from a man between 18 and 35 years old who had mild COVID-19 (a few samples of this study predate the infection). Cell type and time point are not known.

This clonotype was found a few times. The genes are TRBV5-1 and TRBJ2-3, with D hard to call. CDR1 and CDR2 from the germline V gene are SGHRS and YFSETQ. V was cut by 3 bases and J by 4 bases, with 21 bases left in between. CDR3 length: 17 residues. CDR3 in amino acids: CASSSTYTRPRADTQYF. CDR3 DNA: TGCGCCAGCAGCTCGACGTATACCCGACCCCGGGCAGATACGCAGTATTTT.

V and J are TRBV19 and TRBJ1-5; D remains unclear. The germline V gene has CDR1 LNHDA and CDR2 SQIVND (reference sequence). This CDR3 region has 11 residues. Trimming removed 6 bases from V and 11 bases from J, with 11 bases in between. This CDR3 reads CASSRNRAQHF. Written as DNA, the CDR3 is TGTGCCAGTAGCCGAAATCGGGCCCAGCATTTT.

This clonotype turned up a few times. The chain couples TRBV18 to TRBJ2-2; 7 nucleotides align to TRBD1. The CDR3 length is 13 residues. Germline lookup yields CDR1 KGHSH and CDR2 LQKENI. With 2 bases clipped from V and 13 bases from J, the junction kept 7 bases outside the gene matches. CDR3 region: CASSPYGQARLFF. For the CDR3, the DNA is TGTGCCAGCTCACCATACGGACAGGCCCGGCTGTTTTTT.

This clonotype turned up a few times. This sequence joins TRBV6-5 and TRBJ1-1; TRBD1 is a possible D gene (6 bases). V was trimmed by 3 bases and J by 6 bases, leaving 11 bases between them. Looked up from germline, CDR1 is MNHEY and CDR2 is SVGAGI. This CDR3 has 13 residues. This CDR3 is CASSYGGASEAFF. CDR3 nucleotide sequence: TGTGCCAGCAGTTATGGGGGGGCCTCTGAAGCTTTCTTT.

Written as DNA, the CDR3 is TGTGCCAGCAGCGATACGCGGGGGAACACTGAAGCTTTCTTT. Amino acid sequence: CASSDTRGNTEAFF. J is TRBJ1-1 and V is TRBV7-9; D is undetermined. The V gene lost 5 bases and the J gene lost 1 base, with 11 bases spanning the gap. This CDR3 has 14 amino acids. Germline V gives CDR1 SEHNR, CDR2 FQNEAQ (reference sequence).

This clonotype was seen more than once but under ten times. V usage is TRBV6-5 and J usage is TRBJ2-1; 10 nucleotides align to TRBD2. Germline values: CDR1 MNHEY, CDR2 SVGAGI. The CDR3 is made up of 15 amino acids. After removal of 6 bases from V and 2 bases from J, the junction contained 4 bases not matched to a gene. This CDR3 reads CASRDSGGTYNEQFF. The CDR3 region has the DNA TGTGCCAGCAGAGATAGCGGGGGGACCTACAATGAGCAGTTCTTC.

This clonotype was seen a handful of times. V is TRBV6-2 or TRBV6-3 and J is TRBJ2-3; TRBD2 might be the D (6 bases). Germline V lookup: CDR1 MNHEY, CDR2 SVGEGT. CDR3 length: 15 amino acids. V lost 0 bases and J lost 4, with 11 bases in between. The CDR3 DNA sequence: TGTGCCAGCAGTTACTCGTCGGGGGTGGCAGATACGCAGTATTTT. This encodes CASSYSSGVADTQYF.

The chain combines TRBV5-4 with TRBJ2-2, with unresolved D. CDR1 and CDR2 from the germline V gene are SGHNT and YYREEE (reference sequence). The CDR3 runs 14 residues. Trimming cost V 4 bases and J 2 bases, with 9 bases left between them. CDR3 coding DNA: TGTGCCAGCAGCCCGGCAAGTAACACCGGGGAGCTGTTTTTT. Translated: CASSPASNTGELFF.

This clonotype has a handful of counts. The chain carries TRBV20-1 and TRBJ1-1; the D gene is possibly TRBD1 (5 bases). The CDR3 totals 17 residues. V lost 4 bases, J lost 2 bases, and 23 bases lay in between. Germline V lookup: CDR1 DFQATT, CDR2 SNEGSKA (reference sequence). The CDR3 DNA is TGCAGTGCTATCCCTGGATGGGGACCGGGGAGAAACACTGAAGCTTTCTTT. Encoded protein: CSAIPGWGPGRNTEAFF.

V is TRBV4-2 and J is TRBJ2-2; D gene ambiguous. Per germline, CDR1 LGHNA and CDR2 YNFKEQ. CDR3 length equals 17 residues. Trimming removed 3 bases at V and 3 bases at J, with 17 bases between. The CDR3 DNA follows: TGTGCCAGCAGCCAGAGACCCCTAGTTCGGGACACCGGGGAGCTGTTTTTT. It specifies CASSQRPLVRDTGELFF.

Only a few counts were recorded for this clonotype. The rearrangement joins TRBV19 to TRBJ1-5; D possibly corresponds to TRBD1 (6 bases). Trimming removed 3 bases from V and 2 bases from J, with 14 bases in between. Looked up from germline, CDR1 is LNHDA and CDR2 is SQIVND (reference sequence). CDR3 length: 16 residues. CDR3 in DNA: TGTGCCAGTAGTATTAGAGGGGGAGCCGGCAATCAGCCCCAGCATTTT. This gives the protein CASSIRGGAGNQPQHF.

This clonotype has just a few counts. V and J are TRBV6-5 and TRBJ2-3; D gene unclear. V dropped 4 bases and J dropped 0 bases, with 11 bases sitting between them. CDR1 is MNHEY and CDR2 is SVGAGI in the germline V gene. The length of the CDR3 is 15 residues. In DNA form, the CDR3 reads TGTGCCAGCAGTTTGCGACACTCTAGCACAGATACGCAGTATTTT. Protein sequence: CASSLRHSSTDTQYF.

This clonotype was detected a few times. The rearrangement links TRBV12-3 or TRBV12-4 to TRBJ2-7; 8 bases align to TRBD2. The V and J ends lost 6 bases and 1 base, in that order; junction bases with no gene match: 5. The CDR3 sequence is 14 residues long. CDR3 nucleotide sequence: TGTGCCAGCAGCGGGGGGGCCGTTTCCTACGAGCAGTACTTC. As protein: CASSGGAVSYEQYF.

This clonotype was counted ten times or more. The CDR3 sequence: CASSADRNTDTQYF. The CDR3 bases are TGTGCCAGCAGCGCAGACAGGAACACAGATACGCAGTATTTT. J is TRBJ2-3 and V is TRBV9; D is perhaps TRBD1 (6 bases). CDR1 is SGDLS, CDR2 YYNGEE, per germline. The CDR3 has 14 residues. V was shortened by 3 bases and J by 2 bases, with 10 bases between the two germline ends.

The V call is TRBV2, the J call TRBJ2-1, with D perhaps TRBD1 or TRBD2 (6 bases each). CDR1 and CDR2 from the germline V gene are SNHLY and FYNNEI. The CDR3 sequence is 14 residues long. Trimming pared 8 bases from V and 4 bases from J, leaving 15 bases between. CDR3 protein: CASGGTTKYNEQFF. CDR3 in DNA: TGTGCCAGCGGGGGGACAACGAAGTACAATGAGCAGTTCTTC. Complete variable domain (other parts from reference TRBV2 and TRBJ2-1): EPEVTQTPSHQVTQMGQEVILRCVPISNHLYFYWYRQILGQKVEFLVSFYNNEISEKSEIFDDQFSVERPDGSNFTLKIRSTKLEDSAMYFCASGGTTKYNEQFFGPGTRLTVL.